The entry that follows covers one T cell receptor (beta chain) sequence. This sample was taken from a study of blood T cell repertoires in COVID-19. The wider study: Samples taken during acute and convalescent COVID-19 were collected in the United States, Italy and Spain.

Produced via immunoSEQ multiplex PCR; TCRdb's table is partial and in-frame only. The table shows about 99,000 clones, with roughly 76% occurring only once. The length of the CDR3 is 13 residues. Between the trimmed V and J ends, which lost 5 bases and 2 bases, there was a span of 10 bases. From germline, CDR1 is WSHSY and CDR2 SAAADI. This chain connects TRBV10-2 to TRBJ2-7; tentative D call: TRBD1 (5 bases). The sequence was collected from a man aged 80 or over with COVID-19, enrolled during active disease. The source material was peripheral blood. The CDR3 sequence is CASSPGRTYEQYF. The CDR3 DNA reads TGCGCCAGCAGTCCAGGGCGGACCTACGAGCAGTACTTC.